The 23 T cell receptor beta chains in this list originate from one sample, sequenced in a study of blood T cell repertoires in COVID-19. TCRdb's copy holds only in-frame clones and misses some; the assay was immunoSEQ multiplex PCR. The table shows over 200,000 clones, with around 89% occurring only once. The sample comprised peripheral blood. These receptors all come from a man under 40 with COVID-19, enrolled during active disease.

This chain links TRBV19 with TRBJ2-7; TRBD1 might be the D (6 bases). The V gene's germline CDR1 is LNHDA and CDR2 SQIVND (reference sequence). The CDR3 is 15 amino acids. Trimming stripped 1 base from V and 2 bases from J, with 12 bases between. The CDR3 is CASSIGTEMTYEQYF. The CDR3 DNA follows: TGTGCCAGTAGTATAGGGACAGAGATGACCTACGAGCAGTACTTC.

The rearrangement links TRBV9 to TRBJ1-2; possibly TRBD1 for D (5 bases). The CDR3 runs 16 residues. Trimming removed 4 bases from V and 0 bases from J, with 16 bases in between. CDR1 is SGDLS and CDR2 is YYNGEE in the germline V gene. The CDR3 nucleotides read TGTGCCAGCAGCTCCGGGGGGGACGCTACTAACTATGGCTACACCTTC. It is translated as CASSSGGDATNYGYTF.

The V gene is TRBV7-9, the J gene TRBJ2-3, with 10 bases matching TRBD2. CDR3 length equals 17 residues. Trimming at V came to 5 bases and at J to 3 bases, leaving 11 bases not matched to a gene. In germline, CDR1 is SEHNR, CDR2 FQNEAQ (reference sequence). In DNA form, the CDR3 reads TGTGCCAGCAGCCCCGCTACTAGCGGGAAGAGGACAGATACGCAGTATTTT. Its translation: CASSPATSGKRTDTQYF.

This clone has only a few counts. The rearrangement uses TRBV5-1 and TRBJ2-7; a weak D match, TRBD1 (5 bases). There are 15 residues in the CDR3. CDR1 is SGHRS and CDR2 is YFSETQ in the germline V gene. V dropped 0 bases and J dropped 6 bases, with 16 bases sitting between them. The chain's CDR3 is CASSLAPTGFLEQYF. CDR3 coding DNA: TGCGCCAGCAGCTTGGCCCCCACAGGTTTCCTCGAGCAGTACTTC. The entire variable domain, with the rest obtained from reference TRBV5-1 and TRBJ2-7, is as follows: KAGVTQTPRYLIKTRGQQVTLSCSPISGHRSVSWYQQTPGQGLQFLFEYFSETQRNKGNFPGRFSGRQFSNSRSEMNVSTLELGDSALYLCASSLAPTGFLEQYFGPGTRLTVT.

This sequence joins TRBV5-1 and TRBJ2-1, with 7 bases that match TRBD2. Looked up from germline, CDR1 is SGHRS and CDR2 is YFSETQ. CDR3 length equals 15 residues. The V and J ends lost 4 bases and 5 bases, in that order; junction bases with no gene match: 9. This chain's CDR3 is CASSAQVGGDNEQFF. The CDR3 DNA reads TGCGCCAGCAGCGCCCAGGTGGGGGGGGACAATGAGCAGTTCTTC.

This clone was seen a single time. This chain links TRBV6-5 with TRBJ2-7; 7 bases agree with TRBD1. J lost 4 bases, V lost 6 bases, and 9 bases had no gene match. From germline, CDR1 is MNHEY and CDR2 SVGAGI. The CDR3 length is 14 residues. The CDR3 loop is CASRPYGTAYEQYF. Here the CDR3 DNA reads TGTGCCAGCAGGCCCTACGGGACAGCTTACGAGCAGTACTTC.

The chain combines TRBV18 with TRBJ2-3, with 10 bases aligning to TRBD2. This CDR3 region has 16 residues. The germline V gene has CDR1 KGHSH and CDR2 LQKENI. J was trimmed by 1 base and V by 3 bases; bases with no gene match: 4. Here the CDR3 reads CASSPWTSGRTDTQYF. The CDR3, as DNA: TGTGCCAGCTCACCGTGGACTAGCGGACGCACAGATACGCAGTATTTT.

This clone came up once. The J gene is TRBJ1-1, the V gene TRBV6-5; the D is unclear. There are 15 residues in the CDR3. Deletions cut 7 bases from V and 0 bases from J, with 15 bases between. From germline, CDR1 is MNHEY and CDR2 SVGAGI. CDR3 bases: TGTGCCAGCATCAGAGGAGGTTCCATGAACACTGAAGCTTTCTTT. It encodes CASIRGGSMNTEAFF.

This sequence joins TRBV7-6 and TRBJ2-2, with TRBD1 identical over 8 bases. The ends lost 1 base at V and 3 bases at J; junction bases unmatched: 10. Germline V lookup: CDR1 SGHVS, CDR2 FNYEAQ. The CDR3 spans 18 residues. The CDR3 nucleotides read TGTGCCAGCAGCTTAGGCCAGGGGGCACGCTTGGACACCGGGGAGCTGTTTTTT. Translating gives CASSLGQGARLDTGELFF.

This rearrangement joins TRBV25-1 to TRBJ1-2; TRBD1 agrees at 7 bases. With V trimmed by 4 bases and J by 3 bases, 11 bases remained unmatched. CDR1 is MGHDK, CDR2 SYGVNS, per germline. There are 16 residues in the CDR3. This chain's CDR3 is CASSAEEARGYYGYTF. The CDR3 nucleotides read TGTGCCAGCAGTGCAGAGGAGGCCAGGGGGTACTATGGCTACACCTTC.

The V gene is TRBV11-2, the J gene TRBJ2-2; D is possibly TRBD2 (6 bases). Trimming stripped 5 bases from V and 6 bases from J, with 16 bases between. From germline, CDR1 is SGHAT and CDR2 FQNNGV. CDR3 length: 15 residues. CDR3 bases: TGTGCCAGCAGCCCCCGTGACGGGACTGCCGGGGAGCTGTTTTTT. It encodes CASSPRDGTAGELFF.

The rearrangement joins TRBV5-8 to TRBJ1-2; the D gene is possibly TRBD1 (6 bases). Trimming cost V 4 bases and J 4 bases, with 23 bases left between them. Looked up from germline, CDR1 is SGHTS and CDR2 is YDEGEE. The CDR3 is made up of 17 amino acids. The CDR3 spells CASSGSQGGGTPYGYTF. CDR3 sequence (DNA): TGTGCCAGCAGCGGGAGCCAGGGTGGGGGCACCCCCTATGGCTACACCTTC.

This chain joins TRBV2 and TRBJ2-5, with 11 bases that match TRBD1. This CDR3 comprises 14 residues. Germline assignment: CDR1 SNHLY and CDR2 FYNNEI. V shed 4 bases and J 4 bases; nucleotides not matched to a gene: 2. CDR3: CASSGTGGGETQYF. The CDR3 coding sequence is TGTGCCAGCAGTGGGACAGGGGGCGGAGAGACCCAGTACTTC.

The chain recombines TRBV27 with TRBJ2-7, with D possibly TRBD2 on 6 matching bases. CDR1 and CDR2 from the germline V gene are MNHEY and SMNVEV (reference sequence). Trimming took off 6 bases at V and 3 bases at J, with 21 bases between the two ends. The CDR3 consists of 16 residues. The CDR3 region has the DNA TGTGCCAGCAGCCCCTCAACCGGGACTCTTTTCTACGAGCAGTACTTC. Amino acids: CASSPSTGTLFYEQYF.

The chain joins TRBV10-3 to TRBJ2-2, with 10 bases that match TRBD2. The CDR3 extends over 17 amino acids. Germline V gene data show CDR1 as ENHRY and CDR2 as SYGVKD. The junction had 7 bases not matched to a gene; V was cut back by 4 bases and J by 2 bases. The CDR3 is CAISGGTSAINTGELFF. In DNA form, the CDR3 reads TGTGCCATCAGTGGGGGGACTAGCGCTATCAACACCGGGGAGCTGTTTTTT.

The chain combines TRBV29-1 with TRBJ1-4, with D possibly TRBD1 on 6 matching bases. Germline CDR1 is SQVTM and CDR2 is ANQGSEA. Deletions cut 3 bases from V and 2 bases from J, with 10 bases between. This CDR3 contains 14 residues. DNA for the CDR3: TGCAGCGTTGATGAAGGGGGTACTAATGAAAAACTGTTTTTT. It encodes CSVDEGGTNEKLFF. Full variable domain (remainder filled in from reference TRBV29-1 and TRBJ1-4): SAVISQKPSRDICQRGTSLTIQCQVDSQVTMMFWYRQQPGQSLTLIATANQGSEATYESGFVIDKFPISRPNLTFSTLTVSNMSPEDSSIYLCSVDEGGTNEKLFFGSGTQLSVL.

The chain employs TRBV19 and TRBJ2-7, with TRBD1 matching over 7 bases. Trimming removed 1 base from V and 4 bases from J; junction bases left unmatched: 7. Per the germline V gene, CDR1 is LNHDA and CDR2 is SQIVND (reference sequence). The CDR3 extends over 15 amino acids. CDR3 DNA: TGTGCCAGTAGTATAGGCCTCGACAGGGTATACGAGCAGTACTTC. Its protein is CASSIGLDRVYEQYF.

This chain's CDR3 is CASSLTRATEAFF. In DNA form, the CDR3 reads TGTGCCAGCAGCTTAACGAGGGCCACTGAAGCTTTCTTT. The chain has TRBV11-2 and TRBJ1-1; no reliable D call. CDR1 and CDR2 from the germline V gene are SGHAT and FQNNGV. Trimming removed 2 bases at V and 4 bases at J, with 8 bases between. This CDR3 has 13 residues.

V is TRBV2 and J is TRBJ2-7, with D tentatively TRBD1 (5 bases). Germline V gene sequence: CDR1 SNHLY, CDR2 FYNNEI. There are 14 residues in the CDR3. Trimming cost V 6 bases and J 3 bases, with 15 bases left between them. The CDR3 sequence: CASRGQGKGYEQYF. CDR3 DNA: TGTGCCAGCAGGGGGCAGGGAAAAGGCTACGAGCAGTACTTC.

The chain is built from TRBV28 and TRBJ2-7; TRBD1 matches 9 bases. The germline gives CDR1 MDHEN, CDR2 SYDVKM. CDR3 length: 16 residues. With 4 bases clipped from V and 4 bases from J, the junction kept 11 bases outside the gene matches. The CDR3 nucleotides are TGTGCCAGCAGTTCGCCCGGGACAGGGTTGAGATACGAGCAGTACTTC. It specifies CASSSPGTGLRYEQYF.

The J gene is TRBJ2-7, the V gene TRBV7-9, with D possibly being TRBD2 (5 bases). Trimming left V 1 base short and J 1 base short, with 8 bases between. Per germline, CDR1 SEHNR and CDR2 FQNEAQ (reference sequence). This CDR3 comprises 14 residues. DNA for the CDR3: TGTGCCAGCAGCTTAGTGACTACATCCTACGAGCAGTACTTC. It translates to CASSLVTTSYEQYF.

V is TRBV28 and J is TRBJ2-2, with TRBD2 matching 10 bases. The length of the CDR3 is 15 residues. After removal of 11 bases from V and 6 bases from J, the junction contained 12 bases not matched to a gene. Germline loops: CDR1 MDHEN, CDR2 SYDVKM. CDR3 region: CACLGSGRAAGELFF. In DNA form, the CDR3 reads TGTGCCTGTTTGGGGAGCGGGAGGGCCGCCGGGGAGCTGTTTTTT.

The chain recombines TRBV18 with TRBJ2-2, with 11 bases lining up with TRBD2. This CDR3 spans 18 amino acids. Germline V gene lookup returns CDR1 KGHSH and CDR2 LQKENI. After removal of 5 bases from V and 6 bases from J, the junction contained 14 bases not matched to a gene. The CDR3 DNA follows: TGTGCCAGCTCAGCCTTCTCAGGACTAGCGGGCCAACCCGGGGAGCTGTTTTTT. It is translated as CASSAFSGLAGQPGELFF.